This is a list of T cell receptor beta chains from one sample in a study of T cell changes during pregnancy in multiple sclerosis. Repertoires were generated with immunoSEQ multiplex PCR, while TCRdb's copy carries only in-frame clones and drops some. The profile shows approximately 60,000 clones, about 91% of them singletons. The sequenced sample was CD4+ T cells from peripheral blood mononuclear cells, obtained in the second trimester of pregnancy. Receptor source: a female donor with multiple sclerosis, enrolled in a pregnancy study. CDR3s include the opening cysteine and the closing phenylalanine or tryptophan. The order of the fields is CDR3 length, clone size, D gene, V gene, J gene, CDR3 protein, CDR3 DNA. The D gene is left open where the match is weak. Size values are once, few and many counts, or a class for expanded clones, and some rows have none.

13	NA	NA	TRBV7-8	TRBJ2-3	CASSPPSTDTQYF	TGTGCCAGCAGCCCTCCTAGCACAGATACGCAGTATTTT
16	NA	TRBD1	TRBV7-9	TRBJ2-2	CASSLMGQKNTGELFF	TGTGCCAGCAGTTTGATGGGACAGAAAAACACCGGGGAGCTGTTTTTT
14	NA	TRBD1	TRBV5-1	TRBJ2-5	CASSLTGGTETQYF	TGCGCCAGCAGCCTCACAGGGGGCACAGAGACCCAGTACTTC
16	NA	TRBD1	TRBV27	TRBJ2-7	CASRRQGQRYGYEQYF	TGTGCCAGCAGAAGACAGGGACAGAGATACGGCTACGAGCAGTACTTC
13	few	NA	TRBV2	TRBJ1-2	CASVRSRDYGYTF	TGTGCCAGCGTCCGAAGCCGTGACTATGGCTACACCTTC
16	NA	TRBD2	TRBV6-1	TRBJ2-4	CASSARTSGRGDIQYF	TGTGCCAGCAGTGCCCGGACTAGCGGGAGAGGAGACATTCAGTACTTC
13	NA	NA	TRBV10-3	TRBJ2-5	CAISAVAVETQYF	TGTGCCATCAGCGCGGTGGCCGTAGAGACCCAGTACTTC
15	NA	NA	TRBV7-9	TRBJ1-4	CASSLERTANEKLFF	TGTGCCAGCAGCTTAGAAAGGACAGCAAATGAAAAACTGTTTTTT
12	NA	NA	TRBV29-1	TRBJ2-7	CSYRQGPYEQYF	TGCAGCTATCGACAAGGCCCCTACGAGCAGTACTTC
13	few	NA	TRBV5-6	TRBJ2-2	CASSPLDTGELFF	TGTGCCAGCAGCCCCCTCGACACCGGGGAGCTGTTTTTT
17	NA	TRBD2	TRBV10-2	TRBJ2-7	CASSESGIGSGSYEQYF	TGCGCCAGCAGTGAGTCGGGGATTGGTAGCGGGAGCTACGAGCAGTACTTC
17	NA	TRBD2	TRBV27	TRBJ2-5	CASSSGTSGRRVETQYF	TGTGCCAGCAGTTCCGGGACTAGCGGGAGGCGGGTCGAGACCCAGTACTTC
15	NA	NA	TRBV13	TRBJ1-2	CASSTNDRGGYGYTF	TGTGCCAGCAGCACCAACGACCGGGGGGGATATGGCTACACCTTC
15	NA	NA	TRBV15	TRBJ2-3	CATSRVGGSTDTQYF	TGTGCCACCAGCAGAGTTGGCGGCAGCACAGATACGCAGTATTTT
17	NA	TRBD2	TRBV5-4	TRBJ2-5	CASSPGGMAGGGKTQYF	TGTGCCAGCAGCCCGGGAGGGATGGCGGGGGGCGGGAAGACCCAGTACTTC
17	NA	TRBD2	TRBV27	TRBJ2-1	CASSLVFGLAGVNEQFF	TGTGCCAGCAGTTTGGTGTTTGGGCTAGCGGGAGTCAATGAGCAGTTCTTC
16	NA	TRBD1	TRBV5-6	TRBJ1-1	CASADRGGSPNTEAFF	TGTGCCAGCGCGGACAGGGGGGGGAGCCCGAACACTGAAGCTTTCTTT
15	NA	TRBD1	TRBV5-1	TRBJ2-7	CASSFRRDREYEQYF	TGCGCCAGCAGCTTCCGTAGGGACAGGGAGTACGAGCAGTACTTC
15	NA	TRBD2	TRBV11-2	TRBJ2-1	CASSSPGLSNSEQFF	TGTGCCAGCAGCTCCCCGGGACTAAGTAATTCCGAGCAGTTCTTC
16	NA	NA	TRBV10-3	TRBJ2-7	CAISRGAGLNSYEQYF	TGTGCCATCAGTCGTGGGGCCGGATTAAACTCCTACGAGCAGTACTTC
16	NA	TRBD2	TRBV4-2	TRBJ2-1	CASSTLAGGPGNEQFF	TGTGCCAGCAGCACCTTAGCGGGAGGGCCGGGCAATGAGCAGTTCTTC
14	NA	NA	TRBV4-1	TRBJ2-3	CASSLGGRTDTQYF	TGCGCCAGCAGCCTCGGGGGGCGGACAGATACGCAGTATTTT
15	NA	NA	TRBV19	TRBJ2-3	CASSMRTQGTDTQYF	TGTGCCAGTAGTATGAGGACACAAGGCACAGATACGCAGTATTTT
15	few	NA	TRBV2	TRBJ2-2	CASSRTRSNTGELFF	TGTGCCAGCAGTCGCACTAGGTCGAACACCGGGGAGCTGTTTTTT
14	NA	TRBD1	TRBV7-9	TRBJ2-7	CASSQKGQVYEQYF	TGTGCCAGCAGCCAAAAGGGACAGGTCTACGAGCAGTACTTC
13	NA	NA	TRBV27	TRBJ2-7	CASSFWGRDEQYF	TGTGCCAGCAGTTTCTGGGGGCGCGACGAGCAGTACTTC
15	NA	TRBD1	TRBV4-2	TRBJ2-7	CASSQGTGGAYEQYF	TGTGCCAGCAGCCAAGGGACAGGTGGGGCCTACGAGCAGTACTTC
13	NA	NA	TRBV14	TRBJ1-5	CASSQDSYQPQHF	TGTGCCAGCAGCCAAGACTCTTATCAGCCCCAGCATTTT
14	NA	TRBD1	TRBV19	TRBJ2-5	CASRNQGAGETQYF	TGTGCCAGTAGGAATCAGGGGGCAGGAGAGACCCAGTACTTC
14	NA	NA	TRBV28	TRBJ1-1	CASTLPPGNTEAFF	TGTGCCAGCACTCTTCCTCCGGGGAACACTGAAGCTTTCTTT
12	NA	NA	TRBV7-9	TRBJ2-7	CASSSGQYEQYF	TGTGCCAGCAGCTCCGGACAGTACGAGCAGTACTTC
13	once	TRBD1	TRBV6-5	TRBJ1-2	CASSSRTGSGYTF	TGTGCCAGCAGTAGTCGGACAGGGTCGGGCTACACCTTC
14	NA	TRBD1	TRBV2	TRBJ1-4	CASRRDRGLEKLFF	TGTGCCAGCAGGCGGGACAGGGGGCTAGAAAAACTGTTTTTT
15	NA	TRBD2	TRBV19	TRBJ2-3	CATTFRGGRTDTQYF	TGTGCCACCACGTTCCGGGGGGGCCGTACAGATACGCAGTATTTT
12	NA	TRBD1	TRBV29-1	TRBJ1-2	CSVVLGQDGYTF	TGCAGCGTTGTCCTAGGACAGGATGGCTACACCTTC
15	NA	TRBD1	TRBV5-1	TRBJ1-1	CASSLGTGAFLEAFF	TGCGCCAGCAGCTTAGGGACAGGGGCGTTCCTTGAAGCTTTCTTT
19	NA	TRBD1	TRBV10-1	TRBJ2-7	CASSSTPGGMDGEDYEQYF	TGCGCCAGCAGTTCAACCCCAGGGGGAATGGACGGAGAGGACTACGAGCAGTACTTC
19	NA	TRBD1	TRBV7-2	TRBJ2-7	CASSLETGGPGAGMYEQYF	TGTGCCAGCAGCTTAGAGACAGGGGGCCCAGGGGCAGGAATGTACGAGCAGTACTTC
15	NA	NA	TRBV28	TRBJ2-7	CASSFRQVGGREQYF	TGTGCCAGCAGTTTCCGACAGGTTGGGGGCCGCGAGCAGTACTTC
18	NA	NA	TRBV21-1	TRBJ2-6	CASSKGTGPEGGANVLTF	TGTGCCAGCAGCAAGGGGACAGGGCCCGAGGGTGGGGCCAACGTCCTGACTTTC
14	NA	NA	TRBV18	TRBJ2-7	CASSPLDWAYEQYF	TGTGCCAGCTCACCCCTCGACTGGGCCTACGAGCAGTACTTC
15	NA	TRBD1	TRBV19	TRBJ1-4	CASNRDRGLSNGLFF	TGTGCCAGTAACAGGGACAGGGGCTTATCGAACGGACTGTTTTTT